One sample yielded the 18 T cell receptor beta chains listed below, sequenced in a study of T-cell reconstitution after alpha-beta-depleted transplantation in children. The authors prepared the TCRbeta library with unique molecular identifiers. TCRdb passed the PCR reads through MiXCR, listing each CDR3 protein once. Here the sample spans about 460,000 distinct CDR3 sequences, roughly 10% being singletons. The sequences come from PBMCs, mostly from graft donor cells, collected 180 days after TCRalphabeta/CD19-depleted stem cell transplant. These receptors originate from a female patient aged 2-9 years who had a stem cell transplant for aplastic anemia, so the T cells may come from the graft donor.

There are a few counts of this clonotype. The chain carries TRBV20-1 and TRBJ2-1; 9 bases are a match to TRBD1. Germline-derived CDR1 and CDR2 are DFQATT and SNEGSKA (reference sequence). Unmatched junction bases numbered 5, after V lost 2 bases and J lost 6 bases. The CDR3 runs to 14 residues. The CDR3 DNA reads as TGCAGTGCTAGAAACAGGGGGCCCTTCAATGAGCAGTTCTTC. Amino acid sequence: CSARNRGPFNEQFF.

V is TRBV24-1 and J is TRBJ1-6; D uncertain. Germline assignment: CDR1 KGHDR and CDR2 SFDVKD. The CDR3 has 12 amino acids. The V and J ends lost 3 bases and 9 bases respectively, with 5 bases between them. CDR3: CATSDGISPLHF. The CDR3 region has the DNA TGTGCCACCAGTGATGGGATTTCACCCCTCCACTTT.

This clonotype was seen a few times. The chain combines TRBV20-1 with TRBJ1-6; TRBD1 might be the D (6 bases). The germline gives CDR1 DFQATT, CDR2 SNEGSKA (reference sequence). This CDR3 is 14 amino acids long. V gave up 5 bases and J gave up 5 bases, with 13 bases separating them. Written as DNA, the CDR3 is TGCAGTGCTCTCAACAGGGACGATAATTCACCCCTCCACTTT. Amino acid sequence: CSALNRDDNSPLHF.

This clonotype came up a few times. The CDR3 here is CASSQASPREGTGELFF. DNA of the CDR3: TGCGCCAGCAGCCAAGCTTCTCCTAGGGAGGGGACCGGGGAGCTGTTTTTT. The chain carries TRBV4-1 and TRBJ2-2; 7 nucleotides match TRBD2. This CDR3 has 17 residues. The germline V gene has CDR1 MGHRA and CDR2 YSYEKL. Unmatched junction bases numbered 10, after V lost 1 base and J lost 5 bases.

This clonotype was detected ten times or more. The gene calls are TRBV7-2 and TRBJ2-1; D call uncertain. Trimming pared 5 bases from V and 6 bases from J, leaving 5 bases between. CDR1 SGHTA and CDR2 FQGNSA come from the germline V gene. This CDR3 comprises 11 residues. CDR3 bases: TGTGCCAGCAGCCCGGGCAATGAGCAGTTCTTC. It yields the protein CASSPGNEQFF.

This clonotype has only a few counts. The J gene is TRBJ2-7, the V gene TRBV30, with D perhaps TRBD1 (7 bases). This CDR3 has 13 amino acids. V lost 3 bases and J 6 bases, leaving 15 bases between the germline ends. Germline V gives CDR1 GTSNPN, CDR2 SVGIG (reference sequence). CDR3 nucleotides: TGTGCCTGGAGATACAGGGGAGCGGGCGAGCAGTACTTC. This encodes CAWRYRGAGEQYF.

As to this clonotype: A single base separates this from a much larger clone, so it may be a read error. This sequence joins TRBV25-1 and TRBJ2-2; 9 bases agree with TRBD1. V dropped 8 bases and J dropped 7; count of bases not matched to a gene: 14. The CDR3 consists of 16 residues. Germline assignment: CDR1 MGHDK and CDR2 SYGVNS. CDR3 sequence reads: CASGFILGQGNGELFF. The CDR3 region has the DNA TGTGCCAGCGGTTTCATCCTGGGACAGGGAAACGGGGAGCTGTTTTTT.

The chain combines TRBV7-6 with TRBJ2-7; D call uncertain. V was trimmed by 3 bases and J by 3 bases, leaving 12 bases between them. CDR3 size: 14 residues. Germline V gives CDR1 SGHVS, CDR2 FNYEAQ. The CDR3 bases are TGTGCCAGCAGCTTCGGCGGCCCTAACTACGAGCAGTACTTC. It specifies CASSFGGPNYEQYF.

This clonotype was observed a few times. V is TRBV12-3 or TRBV12-4 and J is TRBJ2-4, with 7 bases lining up with TRBD2. CDR3 length equals 17 residues. V shed 4 bases, J shed 7 bases, and the junction held 16 bases outside the gene matches. CDR3 in amino acids: CASSSLGGDSRYNIQYF. DNA of the CDR3: TGTGCCAGCAGTTCCTTGGGGGGGGATAGTAGGTACAACATTCAGTACTTC.

This chain links TRBV25-1 with TRBJ2-3, with 11 nucleotides matching TRBD2. V was pared by 6 bases and J by 2 bases, with 13 bases of the junction left unmatched. CDR1 MGHDK and CDR2 SYGVNS come from the germline V gene. The length of the CDR3 is 18 residues. The CDR3 DNA is TGTGCCAGCAGCGTGACGGGACTAGCGGCCCTATTCACAGATACGCAGTATTTT. It yields the protein CASSVTGLAALFTDTQYF.

This clonotype has more than one count but fewer than ten. The chain employs TRBV4-3 and TRBJ1-6, with D maybe TRBD1 (6 bases). V lost 0 bases, J lost 6 bases, and 18 bases lay in between. CDR1 is LGHNA and CDR2 is YSLEER in the germline V gene. This CDR3 region has 18 residues. CDR3: CASSQDDWTDRTNSPLHF. CDR3 coding DNA: TGCGCCAGCAGCCAAGATGATTGGACCGACAGGACTAATTCACCCCTCCACTTT.

The chain carries TRBV4-2 and TRBJ2-1; D is uncertain. The CDR3 length is 15 residues. Trimming stripped 0 bases from V and 4 bases from J, with 10 bases between. The V gene's germline CDR1 is LGHNA and CDR2 YNFKEQ. The CDR3 spells CASSQDARGYNEQFF. The CDR3 bases are TGTGCCAGCAGCCAAGATGCTAGAGGATACAATGAGCAGTTCTTC.

The V call is TRBV15, the J call TRBJ2-1; 15 bases fit TRBD2. Losses at the gene ends were 8 bases for V and 6 bases for J; bases not matched to a gene: 5. Germline CDR1 LNHNV, CDR2 YYDKDF (reference sequence). The CDR3 totals 15 residues. CDR3 nucleotide sequence: TGTGCCACCCAGCGGACTAGCGGGAGGGGCAATGAGCAGTTCTTC. It specifies CATQRTSGRGNEQFF.

This clonotype was seen repeatedly, ten times or more. The V gene is TRBV28, the J gene TRBJ2-7; 8 nucleotides agree with TRBD2. CDR1 and CDR2 from the germline V gene are MDHEN and SYDVKM. The V and J ends lost 3 bases and 3 bases, in that order; junction bases with no gene match: 7. There are 15 residues in the CDR3. The CDR3 DNA reads TGTGCCAGCAGTTTTCCGGGAGGGCCTCTCTACGAGCAGTACTTC. Translating gives CASSFPGGPLYEQYF.

This clonotype was counted only a few times. The chain couples TRBV6-2 or TRBV6-3 to TRBJ2-3; 7 bases fit TRBD2. CDR1 MNHEY and CDR2 SVGEGT come from the germline V gene. There are 13 residues in the CDR3. The trim removed 8 bases at V and 4 bases at J, leaving 6 bases unmatched. This chain's CDR3 is CASPREHPDTQYF. The CDR3 coding sequence is TGTGCCAGCCCGCGGGAGCATCCAGATACGCAGTATTTT.

This clonotype was counted ten times or more. The J gene is TRBJ2-2, the V gene TRBV12-3 or TRBV12-4; no firm D call. The CDR3 consists of 13 residues. V lost 3 bases, J lost 0 bases, and 2 bases lay in between. The CDR3 sequence: CASSFANTGELFF. CDR3 nucleotide sequence: TGTGCCAGCAGTTTCGCGAACACCGGGGAGCTGTTTTTT.

V usage is TRBV20-1 and J usage is TRBJ2-1; TRBD1 aligns across 7 bases. The germline V gene has CDR1 DFQATT and CDR2 SNEGSKA (reference sequence). The CDR3 covers 14 residues. Trimming took 2 bases from V and 3 from J; bases not matched to a gene: 4. CDR3 DNA: TGCAGTGCTAGACCGGGACAGAGCTACAATGAGCAGTTCTTC. Translating it yields CSARPGQSYNEQFF.

For this clonotype: At one end, the junction sequence differs from germline, possibly due to a read error. The J gene is TRBJ2-5, the V gene TRBV3-1; possible D gene TRBD2, 5 bases. The CDR3 has 13 amino acids. CDR1 and CDR2 from the germline V gene are LGHDT and YNNKEL (reference sequence). CDR3 amino acids: CASSQMSPSPRDF. The CDR3 bases are TGTGCCAGCAGCCAAATGAGCCCTTCCCCGAGGGACTTC.